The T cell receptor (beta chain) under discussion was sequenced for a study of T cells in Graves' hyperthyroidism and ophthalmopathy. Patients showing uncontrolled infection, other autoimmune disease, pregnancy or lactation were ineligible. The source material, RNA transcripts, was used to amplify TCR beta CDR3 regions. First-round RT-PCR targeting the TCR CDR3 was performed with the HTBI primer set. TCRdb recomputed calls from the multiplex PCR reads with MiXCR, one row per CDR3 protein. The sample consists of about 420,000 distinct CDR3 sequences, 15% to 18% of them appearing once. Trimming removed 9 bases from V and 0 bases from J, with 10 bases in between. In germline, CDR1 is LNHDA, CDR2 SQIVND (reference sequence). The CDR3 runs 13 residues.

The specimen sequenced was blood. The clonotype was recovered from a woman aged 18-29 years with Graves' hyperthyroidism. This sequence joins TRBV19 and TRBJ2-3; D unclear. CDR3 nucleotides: TGTGCCAGCCGCGATGATAGCACAGATACGCAGTATTTT. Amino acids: CASRDDSTDTQYF.